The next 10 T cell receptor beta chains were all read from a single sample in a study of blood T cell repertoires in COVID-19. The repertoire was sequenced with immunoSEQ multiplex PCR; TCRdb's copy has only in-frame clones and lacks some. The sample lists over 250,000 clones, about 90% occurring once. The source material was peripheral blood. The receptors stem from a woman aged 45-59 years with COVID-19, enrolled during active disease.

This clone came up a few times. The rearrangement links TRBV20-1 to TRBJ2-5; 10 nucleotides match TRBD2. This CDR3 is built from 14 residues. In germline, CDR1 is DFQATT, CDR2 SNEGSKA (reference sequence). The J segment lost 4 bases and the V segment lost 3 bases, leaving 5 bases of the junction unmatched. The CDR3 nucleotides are TGCAGTGCTAGTGAGCGGGAGGGCCGAGAGACCCAGTACTTC. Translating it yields CSASEREGRETQYF.

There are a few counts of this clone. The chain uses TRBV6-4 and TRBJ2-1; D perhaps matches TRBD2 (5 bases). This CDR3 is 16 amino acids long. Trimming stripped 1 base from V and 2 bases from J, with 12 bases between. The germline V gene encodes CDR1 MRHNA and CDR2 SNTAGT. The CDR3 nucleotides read TGTGCCAGCAGTGACTATAATAGCGACCCCTACAATGAGCAGTTCTTC. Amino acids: CASSDYNSDPYNEQFF.

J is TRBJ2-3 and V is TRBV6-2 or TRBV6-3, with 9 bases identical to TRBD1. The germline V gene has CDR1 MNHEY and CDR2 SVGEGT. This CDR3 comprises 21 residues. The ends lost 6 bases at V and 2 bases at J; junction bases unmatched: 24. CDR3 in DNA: TGTGCCAGCAGCCTTGACCCGGGACAGGGATTCGAGGGGGACCTCACAGATACGCAGTATTTT. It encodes CASSLDPGQGFEGDLTDTQYF.

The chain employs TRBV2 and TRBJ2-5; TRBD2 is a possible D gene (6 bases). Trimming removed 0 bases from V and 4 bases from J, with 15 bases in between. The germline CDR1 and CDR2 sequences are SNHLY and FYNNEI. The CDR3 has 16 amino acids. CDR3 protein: CASSEARTRRGETQYF. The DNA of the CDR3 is TGTGCCAGCAGTGAAGCCCGGACTCGGAGGGGAGAGACCCAGTACTTC.

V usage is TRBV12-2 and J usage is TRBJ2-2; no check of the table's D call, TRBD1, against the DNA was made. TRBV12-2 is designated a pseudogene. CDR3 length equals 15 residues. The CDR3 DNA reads TGTGCAAGTCGCTTAGAGGGGGCGCCACCCGGGGAGCTGTTTTTT. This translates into CASRLEGAPPGELFF.

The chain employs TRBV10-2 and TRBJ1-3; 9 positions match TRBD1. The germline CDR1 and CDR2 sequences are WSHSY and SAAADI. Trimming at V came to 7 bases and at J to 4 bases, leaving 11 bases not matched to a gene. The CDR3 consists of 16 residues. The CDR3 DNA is TGCGCCAGCAAAGAGACCGGGACAGGGAGGGGAAACACCATATATTTT. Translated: CASKETGTGRGNTIYF.

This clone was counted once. The DNA of the CDR3 is TGTGCCAGCAGTTACCCATTCGCGGGAGGAAGCTCTGAAGCTTTCTTT. Its translation: CASSYPFAGGSSEAFF. The rearrangement links TRBV6-5 to TRBJ1-1; no clear D gene. The CDR3 is made up of 16 amino acids. Trimming cost V 2 bases and J 6 bases, with 19 bases left between them. In germline, CDR1 is MNHEY, CDR2 SVGAGI.

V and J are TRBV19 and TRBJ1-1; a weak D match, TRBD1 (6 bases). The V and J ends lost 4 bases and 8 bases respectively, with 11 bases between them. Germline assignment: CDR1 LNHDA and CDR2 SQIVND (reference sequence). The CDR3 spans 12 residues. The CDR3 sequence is CASSKQGLEAFF. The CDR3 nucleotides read TGTGCCAGTAGTAAACAGGGTTTAGAAGCTTTCTTT.

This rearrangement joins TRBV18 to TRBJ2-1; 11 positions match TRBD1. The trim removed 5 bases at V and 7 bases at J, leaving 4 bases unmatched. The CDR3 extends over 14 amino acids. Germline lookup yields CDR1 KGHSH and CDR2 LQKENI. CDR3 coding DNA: TGTGCCAGCTCATTCGGGACAGGGGGTAATGAGCAGTTCTTC. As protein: CASSFGTGGNEQFF.

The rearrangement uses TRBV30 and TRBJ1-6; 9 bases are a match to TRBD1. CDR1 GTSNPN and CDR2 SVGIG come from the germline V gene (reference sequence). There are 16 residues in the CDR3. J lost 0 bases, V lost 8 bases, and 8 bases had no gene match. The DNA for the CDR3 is TGTGCCGAGGGACAGGGCGGGGGCTCCTATAATTCACCCCTCCACTTT. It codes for CAEGQGGGSYNSPLHF.